These 24 T cell receptor beta chains were sequenced from one sample in a study of PD-1 blockade in classical Hodgkin lymphoma. Regarding time point: cycle 4 day 1 (C4D1), after more than five weeks of nivolumab. In every patient, relapse followed autologous stem cell transplantation, while exposure to brentuximab vedotin differed. The repertoire was sequenced with immunoSEQ multiplex PCR; TCRdb's copy has only in-frame clones and lacks some. This sample has under 35,000 clones, with 72% found just once. Specimen: peripheral blood mononuclear cells (PBMCs), collected before the fourth cycle of nivolumab. The receptors were gathered from a human donor with classical Hodgkin lymphoma.

The chain joins TRBV23-1 to TRBJ1-1; D gene unclear. TRBV23-1 is an open reading frame whose function is uncertain. The CDR3 contains 11 residues. The ends were cut back, 9 bases at V and 5 bases at J, with 10 bases in the middle. CDR3 nucleotide sequence: TGCGCCAGAATCGGCTCAACTGAAGCTTTCTTT. Protein: CARIGSTEAFF.

There are a few counts of this clone. The chain combines TRBV11-1 with TRBJ1-1; D is possibly TRBD1 (6 bases). Germline CDR1 reads SGHAT; CDR2 reads FQDESV (reference sequence). Trimming removed 1 base at V and 0 bases at J, with 9 bases between. This CDR3 is 15 amino acids long. The CDR3 DNA reads as TGTGCCAGCAGCTTAGAGAGGGGGTTGAACACTGAAGCTTTCTTT. Translated: CASSLERGLNTEAFF. The full variable domain, completed using reference TRBV11-1 and TRBJ1-1, is EAEVAQSPRYKITEKSQAVAFWCDPISGHATLYWYRQILGQGPELLVQFQDESVVDDSQLPKDRFSAERLKGVDSTLKIQPAELGDSAMYLCASSLERGLNTEAFFGQGTRLTVV.

This clone was detected only once. The chain combines TRBV11-1 with TRBJ2-3, with 13 bases identical to TRBD2. Germline lookup yields CDR1 SGHAT and CDR2 FQDESV (reference sequence). The trim removed 4 bases at V and 2 bases at J, leaving 6 bases unmatched. The CDR3 totals 17 residues. The CDR3 DNA is TGTGCCAGCAGCTCCCGGACTAGCGGGGGATACACAGATACGCAGTATTTT. Amino acid sequence: CASSSRTSGGYTDTQYF.

The chain uses TRBV6-5 and TRBJ1-4; tentative D call: TRBD1 (5 bases). CDR3 length: 12 residues. The germline V gene has CDR1 MNHEY and CDR2 SVGAGI. V lost 8 bases and J lost 7, with 11 bases in between. The CDR3 bases are TGTGCCAGCCGGGACTTTCGTGAAAAACTGTTTTTT. Residues: CASRDFREKLFF.

This clone appeared a single time. The chain combines TRBV6-6 with TRBJ1-2; D gene ambiguous. The CDR3 runs to 16 residues. V lost 0 bases and J lost 2, with 13 bases in between. The V gene's germline CDR1 is MNHNY and CDR2 SVGAGI (reference sequence). The CDR3 DNA reads TGTGCCAGCAGTTACTCGAGGTTCAGCCAGAACTATGGCTACACCTTC. Translation gives CASSYSRFSQNYGYTF.

As concerns this clone: Other DNA sequences in the same sample also yield this CDR3. The chain joins TRBV28 to TRBJ1-5; 7 nucleotides line up with TRBD1. There are 12 residues in the CDR3. Germline-derived CDR1 and CDR2 are MDHEN and SYDVKM. J lost 7 bases, V lost 7 bases, and 4 bases had no gene match. CDR3 region: CASTGGNQPQHF. CDR3 in DNA: TGTGCCAGCACAGGGGGTAACCAGCCCCAGCATTTT.

The rearrangement joins TRBV5-1 to TRBJ1-2; possibly TRBD1 for D (6 bases). Trimming removed 4 bases from V and 5 bases from J, with 18 bases in between. The CDR3 length is 15 residues. CDR1 is SGHRS, CDR2 YFSETQ, per germline. CDR3 bases: TGCGCCAGCAGCCTCGGACAGCCCGCCCTATATGGCTACACCTTC. This encodes CASSLGQPALYGYTF.

The chain uses TRBV4-3 and TRBJ1-6; unclear D gene. This CDR3 spans 15 amino acids. Germline CDR1 and CDR2: LGHNA and YSLEER. The V end was cut by 1 base, the J end by 7 bases, with 11 bases between. In DNA form, the CDR3 reads TGCGCCAGCAGCCAAGGTGCGGTACAAAATTCACCCCTCCACTTT. This encodes CASSQGAVQNSPLHF.

Regarding this clone: The junction does not match germline at one end; this may be a read error. V gene TRBV14 combines with J gene TRBJ1-1; no clear D. The CDR3 length is 11 residues. In germline, CDR1 is SGHDN, CDR2 FVKESK. The CDR3 bases are TGTGCCAGCAGCCAAGACCTCCGGACCACTTTT. Its protein product is CASSQDLRTTF.

This clone has a handful of counts. This chain links TRBV28 with TRBJ1-4; perhaps TRBD1 as D (5 bases). The CDR3 covers 14 residues. CDR1 is MDHEN and CDR2 is SYDVKM in the germline V gene. Trimming stripped 0 bases from V and 11 bases from J, with 13 bases between. Here the CDR3 reads CASSLCIRGCKLFF. In nucleotides, the CDR3 is TGTGCCAGCAGTTTATGCATTAGGGGATGTAAACTGTTTTTT.

This chain links TRBV7-3 with TRBJ2-7, with a tentative D call TRBD2 (6 bases). The CDR3 loop spans 15 amino acids. V lost 1 base, J lost 5 bases, and 15 bases lay in between. From germline, CDR1 is SGHTA and CDR2 FQGTGA. The CDR3 region is CASSLSGGSGDEQYF. Written as DNA, the CDR3 is TGTGCCAGCAGCTTAAGTGGAGGGTCCGGGGACGAGCAGTACTTC.

This sequence joins TRBV15 and TRBJ1-4; the match to TRBD1 covers 10 bases. Unmatched junction bases numbered 12, after V lost 7 bases and J lost 7 bases. The CDR3 covers 16 residues. In germline, CDR1 is LNHNV, CDR2 YYDKDF (reference sequence). CDR3 coding DNA: TGTGCCACCAACCAGGGGGGACAGGGGATTGGTGAAAAACTGTTTTTT. Translation: CATNQGGQGIGEKLFF.

This clone was observed a few times. V is TRBV6-1 and J is TRBJ1-5, with 10 positions matching TRBD1. Germline lookup yields CDR1 MNHNS and CDR2 SASEGT. After removal of 5 bases from V and 5 bases from J, the junction contained 3 bases not matched to a gene. This CDR3 has 14 residues. In nucleotides, the CDR3 is TGTGCCAGCAGTTCGGACAGGGGGTATCAGCCCCAGCATTTT. This encodes CASSSDRGYQPQHF.

In this sample, this clone turned up a few times. The genes are TRBV21-1 and TRBJ1-5. TRBV21-1 counts as a pseudogene. The CDR3 covers 17 residues. The CDR3 region is CASSKDRGGTSNQPQHF. CDR3 coding DNA: TGTGCCAGCAGCAAAGATCGTGGGGGGACTAGCAATCAGCCCCAGCATTTT.

The chain links TRBV15 to TRBJ2-5; D is unresolved. V was clipped by 5 bases and J by 4 bases, with 11 bases between them. Germline CDR1 and CDR2: LNHNV and YYDKDF (reference sequence). This CDR3 is 13 amino acids long. CDR3 amino acids: CATSSLTGETQYF. The CDR3 DNA follows: TGTGCCACCAGCTCCCTAACGGGAGAGACCCAGTACTTC.

This chain joins TRBV28 and TRBJ1-1; a weak D match, TRBD1 (5 bases). Per germline, CDR1 MDHEN and CDR2 SYDVKM. The CDR3 is 12 amino acids. With 6 bases removed from V and 6 bases from J, the gap between germline ends came to 11 bases. Written as DNA, the CDR3 is TGTGCCAGCAGCCCTCAAGGGGCTGAAGCTTTCTTT. This encodes CASSPQGAEAFF.

This clone was counted a single time. The rearrangement uses TRBV6-5 and TRBJ1-1; no clear D gene. V was pared by 5 bases and J by 0 bases, with 10 bases between. The CDR3 extends over 14 amino acids. Germline CDR1 reads MNHEY; CDR2 reads SVGAGI. CDR3 in amino acids: CASSDGRLNTEAFF. The CDR3, as DNA: TGTGCCAGCAGTGACGGACGGTTGAACACTGAAGCTTTCTTT.

The chain has TRBV19 and TRBJ2-1; 9 bases fit TRBD2. V shed 3 bases and J 9 bases; nucleotides not matched to a gene: 6. The CDR3 extends over 14 amino acids. Looked up from germline, CDR1 is LNHDA and CDR2 is SQIVND (reference sequence). CDR3 sequence (DNA): TGTGCCAGTAGTATGGTAGCGGGAGTTGGTGAGCAGTTCTTC. This gives the protein CASSMVAGVGEQFF.

The rearrangement joins TRBV7-2 to TRBJ1-1; D unresolved. Germline V gene lookup returns CDR1 SGHTA and CDR2 FQGNSA. This CDR3 contains 14 residues. V lost 5 bases to trimming and J lost 3 bases, with 13 bases between them. The DNA of the CDR3 is TGTGCCAGCAGCCCAAGGACCTACTACACTGAAGCTTTCTTT. Amino acid sequence: CASSPRTYYTEAFF.

The chain employs TRBV6-5 and TRBJ2-7, with D perhaps matching TRBD1 (5 bases). The CDR3 runs 14 residues. CDR1 is MNHEY, CDR2 SVGAGI, per germline. The V gene lost 0 bases and the J gene lost 2 bases, with 8 bases spanning the gap. In DNA form, the CDR3 reads TGTGCCAGCAGTTACTCGCCAGGGCCCTACGAGCAGTACTTC. Protein product: CASSYSPGPYEQYF.

The chain recombines TRBV5-5 with TRBJ1-1; no definite D call. The CDR3 runs to 14 residues. Germline V gene data show CDR1 as SGHKS and CDR2 as YYEKEE (reference sequence). Trimming cost V 3 bases and J 1 base, with 10 bases left between them. CDR3 protein: CASSWSYGNTEAFF. CDR3 DNA: TGTGCCAGCAGCTGGTCGTACGGGAACACTGAAGCTTTCTTT. Full variable domain (remainder filled in from reference TRBV5-5 and TRBJ1-1): DAGVTQSPTHLIKTRGQQVTLRCSPISGHKSVSWYQQVLGQGPQFIFQYYEKEERGRGNFPDRFSARQFPNYSSELNVNALLLGDSALYLCASSWSYGNTEAFFGQGTRLTVV.

This clone was counted only a few times. J is TRBJ1-5 and V is TRBV5-1, with 10 bases aligning to TRBD1. The V segment lost 2 bases and the J segment 2 bases; nucleotides outside the gene matches: 1. The CDR3 runs 15 residues. Per germline, CDR1 SGHRS and CDR2 YFSETQ. The CDR3 protein is CASSFGTGGNQPQHF. As DNA, the CDR3 is TGCGCCAGCAGCTTTGGGACAGGGGGCAATCAGCCCCAGCATTTT.

This chain joins TRBV7-9 and TRBJ2-7, with D perhaps TRBD2 (6 bases). This CDR3 has 16 amino acids. V lost 2 bases and J 7 bases, leaving 21 bases between the germline ends. CDR1 is SEHNR, CDR2 FQNEAQ, per germline (reference sequence). The DNA for the CDR3 is TGTGCCAGCAGCTTATCATCGGAGGGCCCTTTGGGGGAGCAGTACTTC. Translating gives CASSLSSEGPLGEQYF.

The rearrangement joins TRBV6-5 to TRBJ1-3; D is unresolved. The germline gives CDR1 MNHEY, CDR2 SVGAGI. Trimming stripped 5 bases from V and 8 bases from J, with 13 bases between. This CDR3 region has 13 residues. CDR3 DNA: TGTGCCAGCAGTCACGGCGGGCGCGACACCATATATTTT. This gives the protein CASSHGGRDTIYF.